What follows describes a single T cell receptor (beta chain). The antigen is undetermined. This sample is part of a study of T cells expressing NK-cell markers. Study-level findings and limits: Whether expanded NKG2C+ T cell clones were HCMV specific stayed uncertain.

Following a re-call of the 5' RACE reads, TCRdb has one entry per CDR3 protein and lacks DNA. Its listing shows tens of thousands of distinct CDR3 sequences. Germline V lookup: CDR1 DFQATT, CDR2 SNEGSKA (reference sequence). The CDR3 consists of 12 residues. The V call is TRBV20-1, the J call TRBJ1-1. The receptor comes from a woman aged 18 to 75 in good health. The material sequenced was blood T cells: a sorted CD56 or NKG2C T cell subset, CD4+ or CD8+ T cells, or bulk PBMC T cells (not recorded which). CDR3 in amino acids: CSAPHLNTEAFF.